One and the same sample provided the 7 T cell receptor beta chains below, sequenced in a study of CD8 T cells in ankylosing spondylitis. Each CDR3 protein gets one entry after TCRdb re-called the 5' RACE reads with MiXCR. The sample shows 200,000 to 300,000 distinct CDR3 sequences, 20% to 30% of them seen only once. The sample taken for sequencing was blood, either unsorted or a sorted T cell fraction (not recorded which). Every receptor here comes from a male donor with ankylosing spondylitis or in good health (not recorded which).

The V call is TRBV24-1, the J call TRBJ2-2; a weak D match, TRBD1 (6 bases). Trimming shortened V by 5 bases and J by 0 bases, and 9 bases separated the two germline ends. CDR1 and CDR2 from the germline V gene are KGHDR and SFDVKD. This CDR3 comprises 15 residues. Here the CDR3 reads CATSGGTSNTGELFF. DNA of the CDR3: TGTGCCACCAGTGGAGGGACATCGAACACCGGGGAGCTGTTTTTT.

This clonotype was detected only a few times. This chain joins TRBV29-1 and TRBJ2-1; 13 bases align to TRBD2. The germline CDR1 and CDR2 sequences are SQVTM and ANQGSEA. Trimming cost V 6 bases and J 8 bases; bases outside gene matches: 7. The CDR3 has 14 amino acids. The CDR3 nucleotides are TGCAGCGTGGGACTAGCGGGGTCTTTGGATGAGCAGTTCTTC. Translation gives CSVGLAGSLDEQFF.

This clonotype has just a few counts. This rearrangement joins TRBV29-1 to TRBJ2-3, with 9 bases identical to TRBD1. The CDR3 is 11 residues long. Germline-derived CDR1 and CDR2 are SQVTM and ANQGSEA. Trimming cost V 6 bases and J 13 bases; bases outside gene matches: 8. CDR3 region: CSVDRDREKYF. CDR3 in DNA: TGCAGCGTGGACCGGGACAGGGAAAAGTATTTT.

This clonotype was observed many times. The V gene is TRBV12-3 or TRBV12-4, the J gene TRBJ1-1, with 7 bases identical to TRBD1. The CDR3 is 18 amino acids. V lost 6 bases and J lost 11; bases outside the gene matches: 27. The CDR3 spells CASSQTSHIWDSVLSAFF. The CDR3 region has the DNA TGTGCCAGCAGCCAAACATCACACATCTGGGACAGTGTTTTGTCGGCTTTCTTT.

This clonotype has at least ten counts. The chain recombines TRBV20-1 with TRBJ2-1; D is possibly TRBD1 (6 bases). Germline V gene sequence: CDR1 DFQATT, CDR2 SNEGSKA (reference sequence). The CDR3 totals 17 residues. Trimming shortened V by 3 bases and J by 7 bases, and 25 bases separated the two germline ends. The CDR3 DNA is TGCAGTGCTAGTTCTACGCAGGGTAAAGGGGGTCTTAATGAGCAGTTCTTC. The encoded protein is CSASSTQGKGGLNEQFF.

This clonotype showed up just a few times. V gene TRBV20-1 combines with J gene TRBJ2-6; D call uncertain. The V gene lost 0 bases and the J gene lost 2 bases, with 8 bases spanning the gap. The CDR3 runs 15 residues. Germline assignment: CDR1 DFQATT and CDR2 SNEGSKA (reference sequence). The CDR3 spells CSARDPQAGANVLTF. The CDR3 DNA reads TGCAGTGCTAGAGATCCCCAGGCTGGGGCCAACGTCCTGACTTTC.

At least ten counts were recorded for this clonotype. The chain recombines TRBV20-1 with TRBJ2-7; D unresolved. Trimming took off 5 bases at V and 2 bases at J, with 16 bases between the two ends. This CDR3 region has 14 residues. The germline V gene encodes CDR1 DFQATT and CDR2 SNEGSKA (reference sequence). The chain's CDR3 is CSAPRLTFTYEQYF. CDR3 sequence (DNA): TGCAGTGCTCCTAGATTAACTTTTACCTACGAGCAGTACTTC.